These 22 T cell receptor beta chains were sequenced from one sample in a study of T cell changes during pregnancy in multiple sclerosis. Assay used: immunoSEQ multiplex PCR; TCRdb lists only in-frame clones, some missing. The table records 40,000 to 65,000 clones, 80% to 95% of them present only once. The material sequenced was CD4+ T cells from peripheral blood mononuclear cells, taken in the third trimester of pregnancy. The receptors originated from a female donor with multiple sclerosis, enrolled in a pregnancy study.

V is TRBV7-2 and J is TRBJ2-7; 7 bases map to TRBD2. Germline CDR1 reads SGHTA; CDR2 reads FQGNSA. This CDR3 has 14 amino acids. The ends lost 5 bases at V and 0 bases at J; junction bases unmatched: 4. The CDR3 bases are TGTGCCAGCAGCGCGGGACTATCCTCCTACGAGCAGTACTTC. Its translation is CASSAGLSSYEQYF.

This chain joins TRBV9 and TRBJ2-2; a possible D gene is TRBD1 (9 bases). Looked up from germline, CDR1 is SGDLS and CDR2 is YYNGEE. V lost 3 bases, J lost 3 bases, and 27 bases lay in between. The CDR3 has 20 amino acids. The CDR3 region is CASSGRGTGLTSGHTGELFF. The CDR3 DNA is TGTGCCAGCAGCGGGAGAGGGACAGGGTTAACTAGCGGCCACACCGGGGAGCTGTTTTTT.

V usage is TRBV11-1 and J usage is TRBJ1-1; 7 bases match TRBD1. Unmatched junction bases numbered 4, after V lost 1 base and J lost 5 bases. Germline loops: CDR1 SGHAT, CDR2 FQDESV (reference sequence). The CDR3 length is 14 residues. CDR3 nucleotides: TGTGCCAGCAGCTTAGTTGACAGGGAAACTGAAGCTTTCTTT. Protein sequence: CASSLVDRETEAFF.

This CDR3 is CASSSRQGSREKLFF. The CDR3 DNA sequence: TGTGCCAGCAGTTCAAGACAGGGGAGTAGGGAAAAACTGTTTTTT. The chain recombines TRBV2 with TRBJ1-4, with TRBD1 matching 8 bases. Germline lookup yields CDR1 SNHLY and CDR2 FYNNEI. V was pared by 5 bases and J by 8 bases, with 10 bases of the junction left unmatched. CDR3 length: 15 residues.

The chain employs TRBV9 and TRBJ2-3; possible D gene TRBD2, 6 bases. Germline CDR1 is SGDLS and CDR2 is YYNGEE. V dropped 0 bases and J dropped 1 base, with 9 bases sitting between them. The CDR3 sequence is 15 residues long. CDR3: CASSVAGVGTDTQYF. CDR3 sequence (DNA): TGTGCCAGCAGCGTAGCGGGAGTTGGCACAGATACGCAGTATTTT.

The chain uses TRBV19 and TRBJ2-4, with TRBD2 matching 12 bases. In germline, CDR1 is LNHDA, CDR2 SQIVND (reference sequence). J was trimmed by 6 bases and V by 3 bases; bases with no gene match: 6. This CDR3 region has 16 residues. CDR3 sequence: CASSMLAGGVRNIQYF. The CDR3 bases are TGTGCCAGTAGTATGCTAGCGGGGGGGGTAAGAAACATTCAGTACTTC. Looking up the rest from reference TRBV19 and TRBJ2-4 gives the full variable domain: DGGITQSPKYLFRKEGQNVTLSCEQNLNHDAMYWYRQDPGQGLRLIYYSQIVNDFQKGDIAEGYSVSREKKESFPLTVTSAQKNPTAFYLCASSMLAGGVRNIQYFGAGTRLSVL.

The genes are TRBV2 and TRBJ2-1, with TRBD2 matching 14 bases. The CDR3 contains 15 residues. Germline CDR1 reads SNHLY; CDR2 reads FYNNEI. J gave up 6 bases and V 7 bases, and 5 bases lay outside the gene matches. DNA of the CDR3: TGTGCCAGCACGCCCGGGACTAGCGGGAGCAATGAGCAGTTCTTC. Translating gives CASTPGTSGSNEQFF. The complete variable domain, with remaining parts taken from reference TRBV2 and TRBJ2-1, reads EPEVTQTPSHQVTQMGQEVILRCVPISNHLYFYWYRQILGQKVEFLVSFYNNEISEKSEIFDDQFSVERPDGSNFTLKIRSTKLEDSAMYFCASTPGTSGSNEQFFGPGTRLTVL.

This CDR3 is CASSTLAGGQGSQYF. The DNA of the CDR3 is TGTGCCAGCAGCACCCTAGCGGGGGGGCAAGGGTCGCAGTATTTT. The chain has TRBV7-2 and TRBJ2-3, with TRBD2 identical over 12 bases. The germline V gene has CDR1 SGHTA and CDR2 FQGNSA. V dropped 5 bases and J dropped 10; count of bases not matched to a gene: 10. This CDR3 has 15 residues.

The J gene is TRBJ2-7, the V gene TRBV29-1, with 14 bases aligning to TRBD2. Germline loops: CDR1 SQVTM, CDR2 ANQGSEA. The CDR3 loop spans 14 amino acids. J gave up 6 bases and V 6 bases, and 7 bases lay outside the gene matches. CDR3: CSVALGLAGGEQYF. For the CDR3, the DNA is TGCAGCGTCGCATTAGGACTAGCGGGAGGCGAGCAGTACTTC.

The chain joins TRBV19 to TRBJ2-5; the D is unclear. Trimming shortened V by 0 bases and J by 2 bases, and 22 bases separated the two germline ends. The germline V gene encodes CDR1 LNHDA and CDR2 SQIVND (reference sequence). This CDR3 comprises 19 residues. CDR3 DNA: TGTGCCAGTAGTATAGACTCTTCGTTTGGGCTGACCCGACAAGAGACCCAGTACTTC. Translation: CASSIDSSFGLTRQETQYF.

The gene calls are TRBV7-2 and TRBJ1-1, with no clear D. Germline CDR1 is SGHTA and CDR2 is FQGNSA. This CDR3 has 13 residues. The ends were cut back, 0 bases at V and 1 base at J, with 3 bases in the middle. The CDR3 region has the DNA TGTGCCAGCAGCTTAGCCCGGAACACTGAAGCTTTCTTT. Amino acid sequence: CASSLARNTEAFF.

V and J are TRBV2 and TRBJ1-3, with 10 bases aligning to TRBD1. Germline V gene data show CDR1 as SNHLY and CDR2 as FYNNEI. V shed 4 bases, J shed 4 bases, and the junction held 1 base outside the gene matches. CDR3 size: 14 residues. The DNA for the CDR3 is TGTGCCAGCAGTGTGGGACAGGGGGGAAACACCATATATTTT. This sequence encodes CASSVGQGGNTIYF.

The V gene is TRBV4-2, the J gene TRBJ2-5, with 9 bases identical to TRBD2. The germline CDR1 and CDR2 sequences are LGHNA and YNFKEQ. This CDR3 has 16 amino acids. V lost 1 base, J lost 2 bases, and 5 bases stayed unmatched. In DNA, the CDR3 is TGTGCCAGCAGCCAAGGTTCAGCGGGGGGTCAAGAGACCCAGTACTTC. Residues: CASSQGSAGGQETQYF.

The chain joins TRBV14 to TRBJ2-5; 9 bases are shared with TRBD1. The ends lost 4 bases at V and 4 bases at J; junction bases unmatched: 10. The CDR3 is made up of 16 amino acids. Germline V gene sequence: CDR1 SGHDN, CDR2 FVKESK. As DNA, the CDR3 is TGTGCCAGCAGCCCGCCGACAGGGGGGTTGGGAGAGACCCAGTACTTC. Its translation is CASSPPTGGLGETQYF.

CDR3 DNA: TGTGCCAGCTCACCAAGTACAACCGGGACAGGGGTTCGTCAGCCCCAGCATTTT. It translates to CASSPSTTGTGVRQPQHF. V and J are TRBV18 and TRBJ1-5; 10 bases map to TRBD1. Germline V gives CDR1 KGHSH, CDR2 LQKENI. CDR3 length: 18 amino acids. V shed 2 bases, J shed 6 bases, and the junction held 13 bases outside the gene matches. Full variable domain (rest looked up from reference TRBV18 and TRBJ1-5): NAGVMQNPRHLVRRRGQEARLRCSPMKGHSHVYWYRQLPEEGLKFMVYLQKENIIDESGMPKERFSAEFPKEGPSILRIQQVVRGDSAAYFCASSPSTTGTGVRQPQHFGDGTRLSIL.

V is TRBV19 and J is TRBJ1-4, with 8 bases identical to TRBD1. Looked up from germline, CDR1 is LNHDA and CDR2 is SQIVND (reference sequence). Trimming removed 6 bases from V and 7 bases from J; junction bases left unmatched: 10. The CDR3 has 15 residues. This chain's CDR3 is CASSPRQGLIEKLFF. The CDR3, as DNA: TGTGCCAGTAGCCCGCGACAGGGGCTAATTGAAAAACTGTTTTTT.

The CDR3 protein is CASSYSGGSTIYEQYF. In DNA, the CDR3 is TGTGCCAGCAGTTATTCAGGCGGGAGTACCATCTACGAGCAGTACTTC. V and J are TRBV27 and TRBJ2-7; 7 nucleotides line up with TRBD2. From germline, CDR1 is MNHEY and CDR2 SMNVEV (reference sequence). CDR3 length equals 16 residues. Trimming at V came to 4 bases and at J to 3 bases, leaving 12 bases not matched to a gene.

The V call is TRBV19, the J call TRBJ1-5; 8 bases map to TRBD1. The CDR3 is made up of 15 amino acids. CDR1 is LNHDA, CDR2 SQIVND, per germline (reference sequence). V was pared by 5 bases and J by 4 bases, with 7 bases of the junction left unmatched. CDR3 in amino acids: CASSVGTGGNQPQHF. CDR3 nucleotides: TGTGCCAGTAGTGTCGGGACAGGTGGGAATCAGCCCCAGCATTTT.

The V call is TRBV11-2, the J call TRBJ1-2; maybe TRBD1 (5 bases). In germline, CDR1 is SGHAT, CDR2 FQNNGV. The CDR3 runs to 14 residues. Trimming pared 5 bases from V and 8 bases from J, leaving 18 bases between. Here the CDR3 reads CASSPRVGPGGYTF. The CDR3 nucleotides read TGTGCCAGCAGCCCCCGGGTCGGGCCAGGGGGCTACACCTTC.

The J gene is TRBJ1-5, the V gene TRBV6-6; no clear D. The V gene's germline CDR1 is MNHNY and CDR2 SVGAGI (reference sequence). The CDR3 is made up of 14 amino acids. V lost 7 bases, J lost 3 bases, and 13 bases lay in between. CDR3 nucleotide sequence: TGTGCCAGCACCATTGGGAGAACCAATCAGCCCCAGCATTTT. Its protein is CASTIGRTNQPQHF.

The chain has TRBV19 and TRBJ1-4; 9 nucleotides align to TRBD1. V dropped 5 bases and J dropped 8; count of bases not matched to a gene: 9. The CDR3 has 15 amino acids. CDR1 LNHDA and CDR2 SQIVND come from the germline V gene (reference sequence). The DNA for the CDR3 is TGTGCCAGTAGTCGTCCGGGACAGGGTTGGGAAAAACTGTTTTTT. Protein: CASSRPGQGWEKLFF.

A single count supports this clone. V and J are TRBV4-1 and TRBJ1-2; 9 nucleotides line up with TRBD1. The CDR3 is 15 amino acids. V lost 5 bases to trimming and J lost 2 bases; unmatched junction nucleotides: 6. In germline, CDR1 is MGHRA, CDR2 YSYEKL. The CDR3 is CASSSPGQGNYGYTF. CDR3 nucleotide sequence: TGCGCCAGCAGCTCACCGGGACAGGGCAACTATGGCTACACCTTC.